The 19 T cell receptor beta chains below come from one sample, sequenced in a study of blood T cell repertoires in COVID-19 (dated by TCRdb to 2020 to 2021). Preparation of the library involved the immunoSEQ multiplex PCR assay. TCRdb holds this immuneACCESS table with in-frame rearrangements only. Some clones are missing; in checked studies, unresolved V genes explain under half, and the rest has no known cause. The sample records roughly 100,000 clones, 85% to 90% of which are singletons. The top ten constitute 4.5% to 6% of the sample. The specimen was peripheral blood. These receptors were taken from a woman over 75 with active COVID-19.

This chain connects TRBV10-1 to TRBJ2-5; 7 bases fit TRBD1. Germline CDR1 WNHNN, CDR2 SYGVQD (reference sequence). This CDR3 is built from 14 residues. The V gene end was trimmed by 6 bases and the J gene end by 4 bases; junction bases not matched to a gene: 8. The CDR3 coding sequence is TGCGCCAGCAGCAATTCGACAGGGTCAGAGACCCAGTACTTC. Its translation: CASSNSTGSETQYF.

CDR3 region: CASSPSVTGNYEQYF. For the CDR3, the DNA is TGCGCCAGCAGCCCGAGTGTTACCGGGAACTACGAGCAGTACTTC. The rearrangement uses TRBV5-1 and TRBJ2-7; D might be TRBD2 (5 bases). Germline V gene lookup returns CDR1 SGHRS and CDR2 YFSETQ. V was cut by 4 bases and J by 3 bases, with 17 bases left in between. The CDR3 is 15 residues long.

This chain links TRBV5-6 with TRBJ2-7; D is uncertain. Germline V gene lookup returns CDR1 SGHDT and CDR2 YYEEEE. CDR3 length equals 11 residues. V was shortened by 7 bases and J by 2 bases, with 7 bases between the two germline ends. The CDR3 nucleotides read TGTGCCAGCGCTCTAGCCTACGAGCAGTACTTC. Its translation: CASALAYEQYF.

This clone is a singleton in its sample. The rearrangement uses TRBV28 and TRBJ2-3; 9 positions match TRBD1. The CDR3 spans 16 residues. V lost 6 bases and J lost 3; bases outside the gene matches: 10. Germline values: CDR1 MDHEN, CDR2 SYDVKM. CDR3 DNA sequence: TGTGCCAGCAGACCCCCAGAGGGACAGGGAACAGATACGCAGTATTTT. This encodes CASRPPEGQGTDTQYF.

J is TRBJ2-1 and V is TRBV3-1 (or the pseudogene TRBV3-2); 7 bases map to TRBD2. The CDR3 covers 15 residues. J was trimmed by 9 bases and V by 6 bases; bases with no gene match: 14. Per germline, CDR1 LGHDT and CDR2 YNNKEL (reference sequence). This CDR3 is CASRAGVVAVSEQFF. Written as DNA, the CDR3 is TGTGCCAGCAGGGCGGGAGTGGTGGCGGTAAGTGAGCAGTTCTTC.

The rearrangement links TRBV6-6 to TRBJ2-7; D might be TRBD2 (7 bases). The V gene lost 2 bases and the J gene lost 0 bases, with 11 bases spanning the gap. The germline CDR1 and CDR2 sequences are MNHNY and SVGAGI (reference sequence). The CDR3 extends over 15 amino acids. CDR3 region: CASSYGGASSYEQYF. CDR3 sequence (DNA): TGTGCCAGCAGTTACGGGGGGGCGAGCTCCTACGAGCAGTACTTC.

V usage is TRBV18 and J usage is TRBJ2-2; TRBD2 matches at 16 bases. CDR3 length: 17 residues. Germline values: CDR1 KGHSH, CDR2 LQKENI. Trimming cost V 3 bases and J 6 bases; bases outside gene matches: 4. The CDR3 DNA reads as TGTGCCAGCTCACCGGGACTAGCGGGAGGGCCGGCCGGGGAGCTGTTTTTT. It translates to CASSPGLAGGPAGELFF.

This chain uses TRBV7-2 with TRBJ1-4; D is perhaps TRBD1 (6 bases). CDR1 SGHTA and CDR2 FQGNSA come from the germline V gene. CDR3 length: 15 amino acids. Trimming stripped 5 bases from V and 10 bases from J, with 20 bases between. Here the CDR3 DNA reads TGTGCCAGCAGCCACCCCGGGCCGACAGGTGGAAAACTGTTTTTT. It translates to CASSHPGPTGGKLFF.

This clone was seen once. CDR3 sequence: CASSSGTDRGGLGEQYF. CDR3 bases: TGTGCCAGCAGCTCAGGCACTGACAGGGGGGGGCTGGGGGAGCAGTACTTC. The rearrangement joins TRBV5-4 to TRBJ2-7; 9 bases agree with TRBD1. The CDR3 is 17 amino acids. The V and J ends lost 3 bases and 7 bases, in that order; junction bases with no gene match: 17. Germline V CDR1 and CDR2: SGHNT, YYREEE (reference sequence).

The chain joins TRBV10-3 to TRBJ2-1; 8 bases line up with TRBD2. The CDR3 runs 14 residues. J gave up 1 base and V 10 bases, and 6 bases lay outside the gene matches. CDR1 ENHRY and CDR2 SYGVKD come from the germline V gene. CDR3 bases: TGTGCCACCAAGATAGCGGGGTCCTACAATGAGCAGTTCTTC. It yields the protein CATKIAGSYNEQFF.

V usage is TRBV7-6 and J usage is TRBJ2-7; D gene unclear. Germline lookup yields CDR1 SGHVS and CDR2 FNYEAQ. The V and J ends lost 1 base and 7 bases respectively, with 17 bases between them. The length of the CDR3 is 15 residues. Written as DNA, the CDR3 is TGTGCCAGCAGCTTAGGTTCGTCCTGGTTCGGGGAGCAGTACTTC. It is translated as CASSLGSSWFGEQYF.

V usage is TRBV27 and J usage is TRBJ1-2; 9 bases align to TRBD1. The length of the CDR3 is 14 residues. J was trimmed by 8 bases and V by 4 bases; bases with no gene match: 8. Germline CDR1 is MNHEY and CDR2 is SMNVEV (reference sequence). This CDR3 reads CASSSQDRGGGYTF. In DNA, the CDR3 is TGTGCCAGCAGTTCCCAAGACAGGGGGGGCGGCTACACCTTC.

The DNA of the CDR3 is TGTGCCAGCTCACCAAAAACTAGCATCGACGAGCAGTACTTC. As protein: CASSPKTSIDEQYF. The rearrangement joins TRBV18 to TRBJ2-7; tentatively, D is TRBD2 (6 bases). The CDR3 is 14 amino acids. CDR1 KGHSH and CDR2 LQKENI come from the germline V gene. V shed 2 bases and J shed 5 bases, with 13 bases lying between them.

The gene calls are TRBV13 and TRBJ2-3; 11 bases map to TRBD2. V was clipped by 5 bases and J by 3 bases; unmatched bases: 13. The CDR3 length is 18 residues. Germline V gene data show CDR1 as PRHDT and CDR2 as FYEKMQ (reference sequence). CDR3 sequence reads: CASSIIAGGPYSTDTQYF. The DNA of the CDR3 is TGTGCCAGCAGCATTATAGCGGGAGGGCCTTATTCTACAGATACGCAGTATTTT.

The chain couples TRBV7-5 to TRBJ2-1; the table's D gene call, TRBD2, was not cross checked with the DNA. TRBV7-5 is assigned pseudogene status. The CDR3 has 19 amino acids. The CDR3 DNA is TGTGCCAGAAGCTTAGCCCACTTCCCCTCTTCGTACTCCTACAATGAGCAGTTCTTC. It codes for CARSLAHFPSSYSYNEQFF.

This chain uses TRBV2 with TRBJ1-3; TRBD1 matches at 8 bases. The CDR3 contains 15 residues. V lost 6 bases to trimming and J lost 2 bases; unmatched junction nucleotides: 6. The germline V gene encodes CDR1 SNHLY and CDR2 FYNNEI. The CDR3 DNA follows: TGTGCCAGCAGATCTGGGACAGGCGCTGGAAACACCATATATTTT. It codes for CASRSGTGAGNTIYF.

V gene TRBV6-6 combines with J gene TRBJ2-3; no reliable D call. The CDR3 is 13 amino acids. Trimming left V 4 bases short and J 0 bases short, with 5 bases between. Looked up from germline, CDR1 is MNHNY and CDR2 is SVGAGI (reference sequence). The CDR3 DNA is TGTGCCAGCAGTTTGCGGAGCACAGATACGCAGTATTTT. This codes for CASSLRSTDTQYF.

This clone was observed a single time. This chain joins TRBV10-3 and TRBJ2-1; 8 nucleotides line up with TRBD2. The CDR3 spans 14 residues. The trim removed 10 bases at V and 9 bases at J, leaving 14 bases unmatched. Germline loops: CDR1 ENHRY, CDR2 SYGVKD. CDR3 sequence (DNA): TGTGCCACCCTTTCCAGCGGGAGAGTAGGTGAGCAGTTCTTC. This encodes CATLSSGRVGEQFF.

The CDR3 DNA is TGTGCCAGCAGCCCTAACAGGGGGTTTTCCTACGAGCAGTACTTC. Translated, it gives CASSPNRGFSYEQYF. The gene calls are TRBV2 and TRBJ2-7, with 8 positions matching TRBD1. After removal of 6 bases from V and 1 base from J, the junction contained 8 bases not matched to a gene. The germline V gene has CDR1 SNHLY and CDR2 FYNNEI. The CDR3 consists of 15 residues. The full variable domain, completed using reference TRBV2 and TRBJ2-7, is EPEVTQTPSHQVTQMGQEVILRCVPISNHLYFYWYRQILGQKVEFLVSFYNNEISEKSEIFDDQFSVERPDGSNFTLKIRSTKLEDSAMYFCASSPNRGFSYEQYFGPGTRLTVT.